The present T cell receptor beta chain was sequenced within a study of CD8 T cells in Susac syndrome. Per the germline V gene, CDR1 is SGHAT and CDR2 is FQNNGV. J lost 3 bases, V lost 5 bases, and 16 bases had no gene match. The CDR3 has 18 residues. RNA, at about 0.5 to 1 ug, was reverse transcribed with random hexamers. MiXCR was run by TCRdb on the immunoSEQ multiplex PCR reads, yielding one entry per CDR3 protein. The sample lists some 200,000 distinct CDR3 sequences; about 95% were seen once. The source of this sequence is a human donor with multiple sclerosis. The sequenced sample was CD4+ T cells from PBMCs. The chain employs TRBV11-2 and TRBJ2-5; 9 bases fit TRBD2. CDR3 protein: CASSQGASGIPTKETQYF. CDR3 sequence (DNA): TGTGCCAGCAGCCAAGGGGCTAGCGGGATTCCCACAAAAGAGACCCAGTACTTC.